This TCR beta chain was retrieved from a study of T-cell reconstitution after alpha-beta-depleted transplantation in children. This clonotype came up many times. Unique molecular identifiers were used to barcode this TCRbeta library. One entry per CDR3 protein results from TCRdb running MiXCR on the PCR reads. The sample includes 200,000 to 300,000 distinct CDR3 sequences, about 11% of them seen just once. The germline V and J ends were trimmed by 5 bases and 6 bases, with 15 bases remaining between them. Germline V gene sequence: CDR1 SGHVS, CDR2 FQNEAQ. The CDR3 length is 14 residues. The origin of this receptor is a human donor who donated a stem cell graft to a child with acute lymphoblastic leukemia. The specimen comprised PBMCs from the stem cell graft donor, sampled from the stem cell graft. J is TRBJ2-3 and V is TRBV7-8; D is perhaps TRBD1 (5 bases). The CDR3 protein is CASSPREGADTQYF. The CDR3 bases are TGTGCCAGCAGCCCTAGGGAAGGGGCGGATACGCAGTATTTT. The whole variable domain, filled in from reference TRBV7-8 and TRBJ2-3, reads GAGVSQSPRYKVAKRGQDVALRCDPISGHVSLFWYQQALGQGPEFLTYFQNEAQLDKSGLPSDRFFAERPEGSVSTLKIQRTQQEDSAVYLCASSPREGADTQYFGPGTRLTVL.